This T cell receptor beta chain is drawn from a study of T cells in Graves' hyperthyroidism and ophthalmopathy. As for the study in general: Peripheral blood samples were taken at initial diagnosis, prior to any treatment. Findings and caveats of the study: Ophthalmopathy stood apart from stable hyperthyroidism in a 13 V-J model.

A note on this clonotype: Antigen unknown.

The V end was cut by 4 bases, the J end by 1 base, with 11 bases between. This CDR3 is 14 amino acids long. Per germline, CDR1 SGHRS and CDR2 YFSETQ. The CDR3 regions of TCR beta were amplified from RNA transcripts. HTBI primers drove first-round RT-PCR of the TCR CDR3. One entry per CDR3 protein results from TCRdb running MiXCR on the multiplex PCR reads. The sample has about 400,000 distinct CDR3 sequences; about 15% are singletons. The specimen was blood. The genes are TRBV5-1 and TRBJ1-1; possibly TRBD1 for D (5 bases). This TCR came from a woman aged 25 to 39 with Graves' hyperthyroidism. This chain's CDR3 is CASSGTQGNTEAFF. In DNA, the CDR3 is TGCGCCAGCAGCGGGACCCAGGGGAACACTGAAGCTTTCTTT.